A single sample is the source of the 9 T cell receptor beta chains below, sequenced in a study of CD8 T cells in Susac syndrome. Random hexamers were used to reverse transcribe an amount of about 0.45 to 1 ug RNA. TCRdb itself ran the immunoSEQ multiplex PCR reads through MiXCR, one entry per CDR3 protein. The table has over 300,000 distinct CDR3 sequences, under 95% seen once. The sequencing input was CD4+ T cells from PBMCs. These receptors were taken from a human donor with multiple sclerosis.

The rearrangement uses TRBV29-1 and TRBJ2-1; TRBD2 matches at 7 bases. CDR1 SQVTM and CDR2 ANQGSEA come from the germline V gene. This CDR3 spans 14 amino acids. Unmatched junction bases numbered 10, after V lost 7 bases and J lost 4 bases. CDR3 sequence: CSGGGGSVYNEQFF. As DNA, the CDR3 is TGCAGCGGGGGCGGCGGGAGTGTTTACAATGAGCAGTTCTTC.

The chain has TRBV5-4 and TRBJ2-1; D call uncertain. This CDR3 contains 15 residues. Germline V gene data show CDR1 as SGHNT and CDR2 as YYREEE (reference sequence). V was clipped by 0 bases and J by 7 bases, with 14 bases between them. The CDR3 spells CASSLVAPARNEQFF. CDR3 sequence (DNA): TGTGCCAGCAGCTTGGTGGCCCCGGCGAGAAATGAGCAGTTCTTC.

This chain links TRBV4-1 with TRBJ1-2, with 7 bases matching TRBD1. The CDR3 runs 16 residues. Germline V CDR1 and CDR2: MGHRA, YSYEKL. The V segment lost 4 bases and the J segment 3 bases; nucleotides outside the gene matches: 11. CDR3 protein: CASSPEPGDRDYGYTF. CDR3 DNA: TGCGCCAGCAGCCCAGAGCCGGGGGACAGAGACTATGGCTACACCTTC.

This rearrangement joins TRBV19 to TRBJ1-5; a possible D gene is TRBD1 (6 bases). V lost 6 bases and J lost 8, with 17 bases in between. CDR3 length equals 14 residues. Looked up from germline, CDR1 is LNHDA and CDR2 is SQIVND (reference sequence). DNA for the CDR3: TGTGCCAGTAGCCCGAACAGGGAGGGGGAGCCCCAGCATTTT. Its translation is CASSPNREGEPQHF.

V and J are TRBV7-2 and TRBJ2-7; tentative D call: TRBD1 (6 bases). The germline V gene encodes CDR1 SGHTA and CDR2 FQGNSA. Trimming stripped 6 bases from V and 3 bases from J, with 15 bases between. This CDR3 is built from 14 residues. Written as DNA, the CDR3 is TGTGCCAGCAGTGGGGTTGGGACATTCTACGAGCAGTACTTC. Amino acid sequence: CASSGVGTFYEQYF.

The rearrangement uses TRBV19 and TRBJ1-2, with D tentatively TRBD1 (5 bases). Germline loops: CDR1 LNHDA, CDR2 SQIVND (reference sequence). This CDR3 has 14 amino acids. V was shortened by 2 bases and J by 1 base, with 8 bases between the two germline ends. The CDR3 DNA is TGTGCCAGTAGTATAAGCAGGGATAACTATGGCTACACCTTC. This codes for CASSISRDNYGYTF.

The CDR3 region is CASVEPGSEETQYF. In DNA, the CDR3 is TGTGCCAGCGTAGAGCCTGGGTCGGAAGAGACCCAGTACTTC. The chain employs TRBV3-1 and TRBJ2-5; D is unresolved. V dropped 8 bases and J dropped 3 bases, with 16 bases sitting between them. The germline gives CDR1 LGHDT, CDR2 YNNKEL (reference sequence). This CDR3 region has 14 residues.

The chain is built from TRBV20-1 and TRBJ1-5; D might be TRBD1 (6 bases). CDR3 length equals 13 residues. Germline CDR1 and CDR2: DFQATT and SNEGSKA (reference sequence). V gave up 2 bases and J gave up 6 bases, with 11 bases separating them. CDR3 sequence reads: CSARFSGAQPQHF. CDR3 sequence (DNA): TGCAGTGCTAGATTTTCAGGGGCTCAGCCCCAGCATTTT.

This clonotype was picked up one time. The J gene is TRBJ2-4, the V gene TRBV7-2; 12 nucleotides agree with TRBD2. The CDR3 runs to 17 residues. Germline V lookup: CDR1 SGHTA, CDR2 FQGNSA. V trimming: 2 bases; J trimming: 3 bases; junction bases outside the gene matches: 5. The CDR3: CASSLSTSGGFKNIQYF. CDR3 in DNA: TGTGCCAGCAGCTTATCAACTAGCGGGGGGTTCAAAAACATTCAGTACTTC.